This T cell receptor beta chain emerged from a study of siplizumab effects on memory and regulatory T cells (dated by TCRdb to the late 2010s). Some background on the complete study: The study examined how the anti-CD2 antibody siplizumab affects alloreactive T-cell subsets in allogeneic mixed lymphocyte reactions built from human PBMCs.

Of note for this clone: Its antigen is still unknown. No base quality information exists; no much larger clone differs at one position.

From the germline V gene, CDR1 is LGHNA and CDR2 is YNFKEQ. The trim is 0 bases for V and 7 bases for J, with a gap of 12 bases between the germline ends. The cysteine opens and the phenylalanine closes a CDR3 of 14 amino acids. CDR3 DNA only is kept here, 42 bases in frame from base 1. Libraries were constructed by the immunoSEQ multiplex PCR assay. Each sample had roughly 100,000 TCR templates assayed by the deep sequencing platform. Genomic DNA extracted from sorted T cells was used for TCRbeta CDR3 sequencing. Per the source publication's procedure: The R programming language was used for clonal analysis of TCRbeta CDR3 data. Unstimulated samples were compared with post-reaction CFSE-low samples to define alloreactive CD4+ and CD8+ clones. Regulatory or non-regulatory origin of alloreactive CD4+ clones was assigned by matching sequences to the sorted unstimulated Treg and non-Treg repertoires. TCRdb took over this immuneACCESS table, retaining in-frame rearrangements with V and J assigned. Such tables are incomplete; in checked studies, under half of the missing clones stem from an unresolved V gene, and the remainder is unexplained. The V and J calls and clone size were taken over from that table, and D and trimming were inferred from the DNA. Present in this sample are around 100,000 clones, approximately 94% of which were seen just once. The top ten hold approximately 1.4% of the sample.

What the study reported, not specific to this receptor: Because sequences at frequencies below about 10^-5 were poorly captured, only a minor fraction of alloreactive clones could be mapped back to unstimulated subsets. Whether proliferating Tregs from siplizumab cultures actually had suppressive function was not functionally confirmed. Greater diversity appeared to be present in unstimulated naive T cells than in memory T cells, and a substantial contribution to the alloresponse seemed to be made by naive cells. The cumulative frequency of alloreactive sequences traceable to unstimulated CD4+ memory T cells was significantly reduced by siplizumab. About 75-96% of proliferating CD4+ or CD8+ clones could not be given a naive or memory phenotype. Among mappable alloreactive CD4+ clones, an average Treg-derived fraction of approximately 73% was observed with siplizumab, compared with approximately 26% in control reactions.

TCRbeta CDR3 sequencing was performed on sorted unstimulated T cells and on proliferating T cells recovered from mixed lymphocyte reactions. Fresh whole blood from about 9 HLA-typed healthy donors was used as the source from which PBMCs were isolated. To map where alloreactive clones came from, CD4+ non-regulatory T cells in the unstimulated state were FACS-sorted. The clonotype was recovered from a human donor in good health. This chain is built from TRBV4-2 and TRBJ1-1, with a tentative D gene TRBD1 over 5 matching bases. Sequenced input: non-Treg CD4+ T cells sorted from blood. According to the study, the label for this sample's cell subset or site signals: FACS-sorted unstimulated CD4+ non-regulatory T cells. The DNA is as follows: TGTGCCAGCAGCCAAGAAACGGGGGTTAGTGAAGCTTTCTTT. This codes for CASSQETGVSEAFF.